Included here is one TCR beta chain sequence, with context. This clone has a single count. There is no known antigen for this receptor. The sample holds no much larger clone one base away, and base qualities are not on file. The junction shows trimming of 6 bases on V and 6 bases on J, plus 15 bases between the germline ends. CDR3 length: 13 amino acids, cysteine to phenylalanine. Only the CDR3 region is kept as DNA, spanning 39 bases read in frame from base 1. CDR1 and CDR2 are read off the germline V gene as MNHEY and SVGAGI. Genomic DNA was extracted from sorted cells for sequencing of the TCRbeta CDR3 region. The immunoSEQ Assay was used for sequencing of TCRbeta CDR3 regions. In TCRdb, the immuneACCESS table is reduced to in-frame sequences with V and J assigned. These tables do not hold every clone; where another copy was compared, an unresolved V gene accounts for under half, and the others remain unexplained. This sample lists 50,000 or so clones; around 85% were detected once. The biggest ten clones account for around 15% of the sample.

The trial excluded patients who had a history of autoimmune disease or were on systemic immunosuppression. Peripheral blood for TCR sequencing was collected from all dose cohorts at baseline, on cycle 4 day 1, and on cycle 7 day 1. The samples were drawn from a first-in-human, open-label, multicenter phase I dose-escalation trial of ivuxolimab. Adults with locally advanced or metastatic melanoma, renal cell, hepatocellular, or head and neck squamous cell carcinoma were enrolled in the trial. Before TCR sequencing, CD4+ T cells and CD8+ T cells from peripheral blood were sorted into separate populations. This sample was taken from a study of OX40 agonist ivuxolimab in advanced cancers. Regarding the complete study: Ivuxolimab was a fully human IgG2 agonistic monoclonal antibody targeting the costimulatory receptor OX40 (CD134). The dose-escalation cohort was around 84% male with a mean age of approximately 60 years, ranging from about 23 to 85. Of the roughly 54 dose-escalation patients, hepatocellular carcinoma was present in approximately 20, melanoma in roughly 15, renal cell carcinoma in 9 and head and neck cancer in 9. Intravenous ivuxolimab was administered to patients every 2 weeks at six dose levels: 0.01, 0.1, 0.3, 1.5, 3 and 10 mg/kg. The paper reports the monotherapy dose-escalation portion (N of about 54 patients) of the phase I ivuxolimab trial. Patients were allowed to have had prior anti-PD-1, anti-PD-L1 or anti-CTLA-4 therapy, and around two fifths of the dose-escalation patients had been treated with checkpoint inhibitors. Three dose-escalation patients achieved partial responses, one with hepatocellular carcinoma and two with cutaneous melanoma. The point of sequencing TCRbeta in the periphery was to test whether ivuxolimab changed TCR sequence diversity and drove clonal T-cell expansion. Here is what the overall study found, with its caveats: At doses from 0.1 to 3.0 mg/kg, clonal expansion was seen in both CD4+ and CD8+ blood T cells between baseline and week 6. On average, CD8+ T cells showed more expanded clones than CD4+ T cells after ivuxolimab. Which antigens the clonally expanded peripheral T cells were specific for was not determined. In the 0.1-3.0 mg/kg groups, partial responders had among the lowest normalized peripheral clonal expansion, particularly in CD8+ T cells. Low levels of normalized T-cell clonal expansion were also shown by some nonresponding patients.

The sample in question was CD4+ or CD8+ T cells sorted from blood, obtained in a trial of the OX40 agonist ivuxolimab. Recombination linked TRBV6-5 to TRBJ2-7; TRBD2 is possibly the D segment (6 matching bases). This sequence was found in an adult with an advanced solid tumor such as melanoma, head and neck, liver or kidney cancer. The nucleotide sequence is TGTGCCAGCAGCATGATCGGGAGTTCCGAGCAGTACTTC. Its protein is CASSMIGSSEQYF.